The T cell receptor beta chain described here comes from a study of blood T cell repertoires in COVID-19. CDR1 and CDR2 (germline): SQVTM, ANQGSEA. This CDR3 spans 12 amino acids. V was pared by 4 bases and J by 6 bases, with 12 bases between. The table came from immunoSEQ multiplex PCR; TCRdb's copy has only in-frame clones and leaves some out. The sample carries roughly 250,000 clones, roughly 91% recorded once. This clonotype originated in a man aged 25 to 40 with acute or convalescent COVID-19. The J gene is TRBJ1-2, the V gene TRBV29-1, with D perhaps matching TRBD1 (5 bases). Sequenced sample: peripheral blood. CDR3 bases: TGCAGCGTTGTGTCCAGGGCCAATGGCTACACCTTC. This codes for CSVVSRANGYTF.